The T cell receptor beta chain described here comes from a study of lymphopenia after photon versus proton radiotherapy. Whole-study results and caveats: Under photons, naive T cells and diversity fell while effector/memory populations rose. Better survival with proton therapy was suggested as possible, not demonstrated.

A remark on this clone: What it binds is unknown.

V lost 4 bases, J lost 0 bases, and 14 bases lay in between. The CDR3 contains 16 residues. The germline V gene encodes CDR1 MGHRA and CDR2 YSYEKL. Produced via immunoSEQ multiplex PCR; TCRdb's table is partial and in-frame only. Among roughly 61,000 clones, about 90% were seen once, and the ten largest hold 9.5% to 15%. The rearrangement links TRBV4-1 to TRBJ2-3; D is ambiguous. The sample consisted of peripheral blood, taken from a patient treated with proton-based radiotherapy. The source is a man older than 75 with esophageal cancer. The CDR3 DNA reads TGCGCCAGCAGCCCTCCCCTTGCGTCAAGCACAGATACGCAGTATTTT. The encoded protein is CASSPPLASSTDTQYF.